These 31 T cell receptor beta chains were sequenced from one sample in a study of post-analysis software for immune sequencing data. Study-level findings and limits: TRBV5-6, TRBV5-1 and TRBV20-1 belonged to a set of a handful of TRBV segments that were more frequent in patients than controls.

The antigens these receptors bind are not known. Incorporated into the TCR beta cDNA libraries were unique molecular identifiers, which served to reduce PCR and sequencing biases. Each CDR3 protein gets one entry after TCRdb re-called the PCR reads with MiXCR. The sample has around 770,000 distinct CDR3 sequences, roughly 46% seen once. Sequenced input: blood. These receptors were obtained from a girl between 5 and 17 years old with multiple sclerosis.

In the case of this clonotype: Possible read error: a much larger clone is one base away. The CDR3 nucleotides read TGCAGTGCTGGTGAGGAAAAACTGTTTTTT. This sequence encodes CSAGEEKLFF. The chain couples TRBV20-1 to TRBJ1-4; D remains unclear. Trimming left V 5 bases short and J 8 bases short, with 6 bases between. Per the germline V gene, CDR1 is DFQATT and CDR2 is SNEGSKA (reference sequence). The CDR3 sequence is 10 residues long.

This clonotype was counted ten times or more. The CDR3 DNA is TGTGCCAGCAGCTTTGGATTAATAAGGGATGGCTACACCTTC. Residues: CASSFGLIRDGYTF. This chain joins TRBV5-5 and TRBJ1-2; D is unresolved. From germline, CDR1 is SGHKS and CDR2 YYEKEE (reference sequence). The CDR3 runs 14 residues. Trimming cost V 2 bases and J 6 bases, with 14 bases left between them.

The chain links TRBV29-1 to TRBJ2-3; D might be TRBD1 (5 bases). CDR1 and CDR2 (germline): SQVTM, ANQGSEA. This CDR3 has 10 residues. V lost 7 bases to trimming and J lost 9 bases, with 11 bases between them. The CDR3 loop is CSAQGKTQYF. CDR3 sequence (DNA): TGCAGCGCGCAGGGTAAGACGCAGTATTTT.

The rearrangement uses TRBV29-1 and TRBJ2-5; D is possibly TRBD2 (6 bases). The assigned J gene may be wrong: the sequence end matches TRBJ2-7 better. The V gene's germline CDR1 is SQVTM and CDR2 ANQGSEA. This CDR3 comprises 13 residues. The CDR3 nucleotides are TGCAGCGTTGTCGGCGGGGAAAGTTACGAGCAGTACTTC. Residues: CSVVGGESYEQYF.

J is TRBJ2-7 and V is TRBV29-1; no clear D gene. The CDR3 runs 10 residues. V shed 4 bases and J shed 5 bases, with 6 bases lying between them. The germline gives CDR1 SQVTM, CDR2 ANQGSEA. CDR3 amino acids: CSVGSHEQYF. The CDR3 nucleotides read TGCAGCGTTGGGTCGCACGAGCAGTACTTC.

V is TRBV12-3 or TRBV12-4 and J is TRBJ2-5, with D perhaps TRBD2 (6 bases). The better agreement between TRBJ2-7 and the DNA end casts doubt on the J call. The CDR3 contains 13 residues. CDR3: CASRPRTNAEQYF. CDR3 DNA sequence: TGTGCCAGCAGACCCCGGACTAACGCCGAGCAGTACTTC.

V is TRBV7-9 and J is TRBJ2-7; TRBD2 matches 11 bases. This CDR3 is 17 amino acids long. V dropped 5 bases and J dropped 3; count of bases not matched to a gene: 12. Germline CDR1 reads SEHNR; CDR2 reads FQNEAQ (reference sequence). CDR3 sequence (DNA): TGTGCCAGCAGCCCTAGAGGTCTAGCGGGAGGCCTCTACGAGCAGTACTTC. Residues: CASSPRGLAGGLYEQYF.

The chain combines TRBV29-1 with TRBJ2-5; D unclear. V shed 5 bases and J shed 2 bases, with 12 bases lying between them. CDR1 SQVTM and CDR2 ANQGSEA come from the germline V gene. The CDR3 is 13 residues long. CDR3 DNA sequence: TGCAGCGTTTCGGTTTCGGTACAAGAGACCCAGTACTTC. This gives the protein CSVSVSVQETQYF.

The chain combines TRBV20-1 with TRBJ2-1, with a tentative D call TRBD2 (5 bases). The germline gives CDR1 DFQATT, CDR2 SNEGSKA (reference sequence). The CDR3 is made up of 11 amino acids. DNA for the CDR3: TGCAGGGCTCGGACTGGCAATGAGCAGTTCTTC. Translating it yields CRARTGNEQFF.

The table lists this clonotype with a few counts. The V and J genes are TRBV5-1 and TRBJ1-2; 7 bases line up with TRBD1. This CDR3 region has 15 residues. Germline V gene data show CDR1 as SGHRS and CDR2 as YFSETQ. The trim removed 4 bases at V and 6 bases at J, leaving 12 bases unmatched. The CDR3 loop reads CASSGATGIIDGYTF. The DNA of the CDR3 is TGCGCCAGCAGCGGGGCGACAGGGATCATCGATGGCTACACCTTC.

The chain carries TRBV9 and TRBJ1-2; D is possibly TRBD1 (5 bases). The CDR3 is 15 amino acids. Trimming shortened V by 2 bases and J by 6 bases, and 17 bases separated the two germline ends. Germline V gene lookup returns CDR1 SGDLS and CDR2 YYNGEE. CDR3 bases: TGTGCCAGCAGCGTGTCACTAAAGGGGAAGGATGGCTACACCTTC. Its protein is CASSVSLKGKDGYTF.

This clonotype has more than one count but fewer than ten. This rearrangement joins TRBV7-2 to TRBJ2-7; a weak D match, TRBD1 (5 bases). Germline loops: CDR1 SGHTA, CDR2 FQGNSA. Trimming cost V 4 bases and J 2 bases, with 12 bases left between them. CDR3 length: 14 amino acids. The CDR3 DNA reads TGTGCCAGCAGCTCCTCAGGGTACCCCTACGAGCAGTACTTC. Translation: CASSSSGYPYEQYF.

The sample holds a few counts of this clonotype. The CDR3 is CASSPTGRNIQYF. In DNA, the CDR3 is TGTGCCAGCAGCCCGACAGGGCGGAACATTCAGTACTTC. The rearrangement links TRBV5-6 to TRBJ2-4; 7 bases are shared with TRBD1. Germline values: CDR1 SGHDT, CDR2 YYEEEE. The length of the CDR3 is 13 residues. Trimming at V came to 4 bases and at J to 7 bases, leaving 5 bases not matched to a gene.

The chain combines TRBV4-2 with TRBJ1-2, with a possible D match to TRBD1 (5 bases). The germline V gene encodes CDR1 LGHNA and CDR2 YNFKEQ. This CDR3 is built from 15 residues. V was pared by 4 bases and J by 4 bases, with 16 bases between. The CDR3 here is CASSPPEGVGYGYTF. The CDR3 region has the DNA TGTGCCAGCAGCCCCCCCGAAGGGGTTGGCTATGGCTACACCTTC.

This CDR3 reads CASSFQGSNTEAFF. In DNA, the CDR3 is TGTGCCAGCAGTTTTCAGGGCTCGAACACTGAAGCTTTCTTT. V is TRBV12-3 or TRBV12-4 and J is TRBJ1-1; D might be TRBD1 (5 bases). V lost 3 bases and J 1 base, leaving 9 bases between the germline ends. This CDR3 is 14 amino acids long.

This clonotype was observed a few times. The CDR3 spells CASAQQGATNYGYTF. In DNA, the CDR3 is TGTGCCAGCGCACAACAGGGGGCCACTAACTATGGCTACACCTTC. The genes are TRBV27 and TRBJ1-2; the match to TRBD1 covers 9 bases. Germline V gene lookup returns CDR1 MNHEY and CDR2 SMNVEV (reference sequence). V was pared by 8 bases and J by 0 bases, with 7 bases of the junction left unmatched. This CDR3 region has 15 residues.

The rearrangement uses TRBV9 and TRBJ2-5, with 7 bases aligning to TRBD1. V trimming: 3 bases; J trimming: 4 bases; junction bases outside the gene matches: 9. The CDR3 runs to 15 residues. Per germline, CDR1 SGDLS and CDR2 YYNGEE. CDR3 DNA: TGTGCCAGCAGCGGAGGGATAGGGGGCGGAGAGACCCAGTACTTC. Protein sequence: CASSGGIGGGETQYF.

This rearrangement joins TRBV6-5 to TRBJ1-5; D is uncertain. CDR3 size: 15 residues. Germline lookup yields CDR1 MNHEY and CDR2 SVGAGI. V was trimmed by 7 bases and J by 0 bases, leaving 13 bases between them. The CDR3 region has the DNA TGTGCCAGCAAGGAGCAGCTCTATAGCAATCAGCCCCAGCATTTT. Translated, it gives CASKEQLYSNQPQHF.

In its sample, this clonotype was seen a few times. The CDR3 DNA reads TGTGCTAGTGGATCCGGTCAGACCCAGTACTTC. This gives the protein CASGSGQTQYF. V usage is TRBV12-5 and J usage is TRBJ2-4, with D hard to call. The J call may be incorrect, as the DNA end agrees better with TRBJ2-5. The CDR3 is 11 residues long. Per the germline V gene, CDR1 is LGHNT and CDR2 is FRNRAP.

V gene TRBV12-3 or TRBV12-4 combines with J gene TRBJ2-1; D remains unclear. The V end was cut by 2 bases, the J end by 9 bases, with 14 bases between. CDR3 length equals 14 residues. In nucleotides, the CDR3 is TGTGCCAGCAGTTTAATGGCGGCAGCGAGTGAGCAGTTCTTC. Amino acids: CASSLMAAASEQFF.

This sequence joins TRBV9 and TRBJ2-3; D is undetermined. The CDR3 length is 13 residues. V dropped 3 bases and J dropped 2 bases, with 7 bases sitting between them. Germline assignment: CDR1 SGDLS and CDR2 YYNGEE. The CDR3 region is CASSDRPTDTQYF. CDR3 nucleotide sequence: TGTGCCAGCAGCGACCGACCCACAGATACGCAGTATTTT. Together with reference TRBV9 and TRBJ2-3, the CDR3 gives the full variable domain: DSGVTQTPKHLITATGQRVTLRCSPRSGDLSVYWYQQSLDQGLQFLIQYYNGEERAKGNILERFSAQQFPDLHSELNLSSLELGDSALYFCASSDRPTDTQYFGPGTRLTVL.

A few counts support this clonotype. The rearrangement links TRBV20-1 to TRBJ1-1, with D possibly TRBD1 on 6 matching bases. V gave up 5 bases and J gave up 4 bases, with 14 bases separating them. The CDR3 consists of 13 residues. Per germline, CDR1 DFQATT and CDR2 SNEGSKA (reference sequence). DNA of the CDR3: TGCAGTGCTCGATCGGGGGCCGGCACTGAAGCTTTCTTT. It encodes CSARSGAGTEAFF.

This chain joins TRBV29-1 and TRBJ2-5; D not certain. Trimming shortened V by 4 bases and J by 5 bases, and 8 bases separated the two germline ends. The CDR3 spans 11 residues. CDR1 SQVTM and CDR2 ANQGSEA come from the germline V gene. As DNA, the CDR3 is TGCAGCGTTGGTGTCAGTGAGACCCAGTACTTC. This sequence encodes CSVGVSETQYF.

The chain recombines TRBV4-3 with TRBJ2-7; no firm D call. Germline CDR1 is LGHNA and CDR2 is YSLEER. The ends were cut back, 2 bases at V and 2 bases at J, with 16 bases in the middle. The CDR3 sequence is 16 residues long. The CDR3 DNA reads TGCGCCAGCAGCCAAAGGCCGCCCCCTGGGGCCTACGAGCAGTACTTC. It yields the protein CASSQRPPPGAYEQYF.

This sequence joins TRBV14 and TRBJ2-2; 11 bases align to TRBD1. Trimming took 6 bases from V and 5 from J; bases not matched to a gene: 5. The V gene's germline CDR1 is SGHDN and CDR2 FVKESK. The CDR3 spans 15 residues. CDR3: CASSADRGLTGELFF. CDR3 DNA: TGTGCCAGCAGTGCGGACAGGGGGCTTACCGGGGAGCTGTTTTTT.

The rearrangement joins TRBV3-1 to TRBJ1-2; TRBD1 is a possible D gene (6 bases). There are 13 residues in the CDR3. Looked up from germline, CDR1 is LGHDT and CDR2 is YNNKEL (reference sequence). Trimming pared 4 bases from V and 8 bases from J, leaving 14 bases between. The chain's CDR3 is CASSPRRGLGYTF. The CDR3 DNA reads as TGTGCCAGCAGCCCCCGGAGGGGGTTAGGCTACACCTTC.

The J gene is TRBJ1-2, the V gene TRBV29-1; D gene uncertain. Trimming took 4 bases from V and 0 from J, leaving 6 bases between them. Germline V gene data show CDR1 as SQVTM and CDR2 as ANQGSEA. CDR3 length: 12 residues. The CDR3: CSVGRSNYGYTF. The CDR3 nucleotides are TGCAGCGTTGGACGTTCTAACTATGGCTACACCTTC.

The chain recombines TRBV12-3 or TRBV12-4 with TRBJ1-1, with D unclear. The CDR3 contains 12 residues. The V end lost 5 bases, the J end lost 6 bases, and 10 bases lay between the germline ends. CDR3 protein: CASSLPVAEAFF. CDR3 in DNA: TGTGCCAGCAGTCTCCCGGTCGCTGAAGCTTTCTTT.

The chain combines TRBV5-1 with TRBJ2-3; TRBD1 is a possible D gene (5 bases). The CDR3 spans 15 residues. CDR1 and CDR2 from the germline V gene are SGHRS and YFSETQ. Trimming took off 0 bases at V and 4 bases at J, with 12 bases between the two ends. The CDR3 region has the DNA TGCGCCAGCAGCTTGGTTCTAGGGGCGGCAGATACGCAGTATTTT. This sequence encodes CASSLVLGAADTQYF.

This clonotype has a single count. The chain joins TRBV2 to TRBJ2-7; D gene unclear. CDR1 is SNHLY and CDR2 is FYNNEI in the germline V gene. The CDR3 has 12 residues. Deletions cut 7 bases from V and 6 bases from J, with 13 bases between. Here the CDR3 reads CASKGNPGEQYF. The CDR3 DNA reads TGTGCCAGCAAGGGCAATCCCGGCGAGCAGTACTTC.

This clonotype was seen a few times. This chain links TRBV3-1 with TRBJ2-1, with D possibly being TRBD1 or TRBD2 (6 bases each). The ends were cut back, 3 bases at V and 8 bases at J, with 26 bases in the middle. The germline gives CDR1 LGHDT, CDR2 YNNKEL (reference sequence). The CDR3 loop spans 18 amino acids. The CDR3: CASSQGPPRRRGFDEQFF. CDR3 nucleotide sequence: TGTGCCAGCAGCCAGGGACCCCCCCGGCGGAGGGGGTTCGATGAGCAGTTCTTC.